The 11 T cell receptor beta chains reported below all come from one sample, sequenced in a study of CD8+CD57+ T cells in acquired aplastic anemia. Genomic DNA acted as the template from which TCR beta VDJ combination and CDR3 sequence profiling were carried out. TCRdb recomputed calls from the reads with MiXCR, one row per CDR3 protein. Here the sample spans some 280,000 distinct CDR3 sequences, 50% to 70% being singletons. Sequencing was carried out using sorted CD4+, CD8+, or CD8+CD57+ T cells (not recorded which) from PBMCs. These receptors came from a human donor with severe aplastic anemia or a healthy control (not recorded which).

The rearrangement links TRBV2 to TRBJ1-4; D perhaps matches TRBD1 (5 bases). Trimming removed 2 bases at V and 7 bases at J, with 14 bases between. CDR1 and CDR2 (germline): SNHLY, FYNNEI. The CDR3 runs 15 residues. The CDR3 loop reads CASSEKARGTEKLFF. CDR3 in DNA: TGTGCCAGCAGTGAAAAGGCGAGGGGAACTGAAAAACTGTTTTTT.

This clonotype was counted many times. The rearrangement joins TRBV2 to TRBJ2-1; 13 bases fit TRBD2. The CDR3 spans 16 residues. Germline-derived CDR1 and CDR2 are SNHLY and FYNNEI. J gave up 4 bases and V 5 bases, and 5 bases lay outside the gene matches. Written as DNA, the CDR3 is TGTGCCAGCAGTCCCCGACTAGCGGGGGGTTACAATGAGCAGTTCTTC. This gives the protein CASSPRLAGGYNEQFF.

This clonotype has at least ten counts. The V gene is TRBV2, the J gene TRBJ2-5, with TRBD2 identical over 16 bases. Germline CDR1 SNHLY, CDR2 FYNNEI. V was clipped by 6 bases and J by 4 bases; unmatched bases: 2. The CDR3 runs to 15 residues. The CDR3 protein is CASRGTSGGAETQYF. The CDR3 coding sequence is TGTGCCAGCAGGGGGACTAGCGGGGGGGCAGAGACCCAGTACTTC. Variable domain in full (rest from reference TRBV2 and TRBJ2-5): EPEVTQTPSHQVTQMGQEVILRCVPISNHLYFYWYRQILGQKVEFLVSFYNNEISEKSEIFDDQFSVERPDGSNFTLKIRSTKLEDSAMYFCASRGTSGGAETQYFGPGTRLLVL.

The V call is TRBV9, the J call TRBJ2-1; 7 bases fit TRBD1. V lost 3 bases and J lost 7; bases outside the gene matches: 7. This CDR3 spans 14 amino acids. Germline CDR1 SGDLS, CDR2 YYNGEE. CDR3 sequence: CASSALLQGNEQFF. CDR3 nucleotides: TGTGCCAGCAGCGCGCTCTTACAGGGGAATGAGCAGTTCTTC.

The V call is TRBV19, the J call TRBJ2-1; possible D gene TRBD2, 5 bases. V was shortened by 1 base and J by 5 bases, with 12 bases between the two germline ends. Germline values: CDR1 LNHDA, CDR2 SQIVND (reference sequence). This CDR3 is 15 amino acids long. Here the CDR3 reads CASSIGRTPNNEQFF. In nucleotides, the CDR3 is TGTGCCAGTAGTATAGGTAGGACTCCAAACAATGAGCAGTTCTTC.

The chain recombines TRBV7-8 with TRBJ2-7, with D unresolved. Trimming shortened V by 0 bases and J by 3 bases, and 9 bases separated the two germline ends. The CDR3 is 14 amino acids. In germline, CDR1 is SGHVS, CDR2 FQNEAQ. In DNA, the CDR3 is TGTGCCAGCAGCTTAGCAGGCCTAGACTACGAGCAGTACTTC. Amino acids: CASSLAGLDYEQYF.

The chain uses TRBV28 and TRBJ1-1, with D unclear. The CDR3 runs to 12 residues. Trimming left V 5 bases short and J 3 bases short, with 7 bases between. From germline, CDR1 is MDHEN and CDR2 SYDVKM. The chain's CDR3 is CASSDWYTEAFF. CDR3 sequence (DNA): TGTGCCAGCAGTGATTGGTACACTGAAGCTTTCTTT.

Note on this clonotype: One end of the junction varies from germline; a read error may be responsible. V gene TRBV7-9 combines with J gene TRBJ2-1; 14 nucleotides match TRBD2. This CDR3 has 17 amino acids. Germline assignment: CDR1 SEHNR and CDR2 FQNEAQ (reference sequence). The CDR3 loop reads CASSLRTSGGSNNGQFF. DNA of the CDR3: TGTGCCAGCAGCTTAAGGACTAGCGGGGGGTCCAACAATGGGCAGTTCTTC.

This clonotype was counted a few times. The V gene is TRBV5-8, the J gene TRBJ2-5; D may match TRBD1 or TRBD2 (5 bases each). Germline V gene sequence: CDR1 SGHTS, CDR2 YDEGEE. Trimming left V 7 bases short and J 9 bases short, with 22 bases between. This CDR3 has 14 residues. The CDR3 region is CASLNRDHLLPQYF. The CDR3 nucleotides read TGTGCCAGCTTAAACCGGGACCACCTATTACCCCAGTACTTC.

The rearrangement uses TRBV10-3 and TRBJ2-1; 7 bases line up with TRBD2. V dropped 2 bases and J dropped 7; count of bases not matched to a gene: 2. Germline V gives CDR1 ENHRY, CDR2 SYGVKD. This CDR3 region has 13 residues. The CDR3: CAISEGGVNEQFF. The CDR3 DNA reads TGTGCCATCAGTGAGGGGGGGGTTAATGAGCAGTTCTTC.

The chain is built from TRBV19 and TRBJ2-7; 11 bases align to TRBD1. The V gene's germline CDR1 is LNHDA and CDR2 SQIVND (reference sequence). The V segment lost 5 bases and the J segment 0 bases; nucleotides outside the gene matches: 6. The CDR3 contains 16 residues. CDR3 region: CASSSRDRGDSYEQYF. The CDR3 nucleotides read TGTGCCAGTAGTTCGAGGGACAGGGGGGACTCCTACGAGCAGTACTTC.